This passage covers 13 T cell receptor beta chains from one sample sequenced in a study of cytomegalovirus exposure and HLA in healthy donors. The PCR was carried out with 60 Vbeta primers and 13 Jbeta primers. Profiling relied on immunoSEQ multiplex PCR, and the TCRdb table lists in-frame clones only, not all of them. The repertoire includes 140,000 to 150,000 clones, 65% to 80% of them detected once, and approximately 3.8% sits in the top ten. The source material was PBMCs. The receptors were gathered from a male donor in good health and CMV-seronegative.

The chain joins TRBV25-1 to TRBJ2-3; possible D gene TRBD2, 6 bases. Looked up from germline, CDR1 is MGHDK and CDR2 is SYGVNS. CDR3 length: 15 residues. V was pared by 2 bases and J by 2 bases, with 11 bases between. CDR3 sequence reads: CASSEGAGYTDTQYF. The CDR3, as DNA: TGTGCCAGCAGTGAAGGAGCGGGTTACACAGATACGCAGTATTTT. The full variable domain, its missing parts supplied by reference TRBV25-1 and TRBJ2-3, is EADIYQTPRYLVIGTGKKITLECSQTMGHDKMYWYQQDPGMELHLIHYSYGVNSTEKGDLSSESTVSRIRTEHFPLTLESARPSHTSQYLCASSEGAGYTDTQYFGPGTRLTVL.

The chain recombines TRBV6-5 with TRBJ2-5; unclear D gene. Trimming left V 9 bases short and J 3 bases short, with 2 bases between. There are 9 residues in the CDR3. The germline gives CDR1 MNHEY, CDR2 SVGAGI. CDR3 in amino acids: CASKETQYF. The DNA of the CDR3 is TGTGCCAGTAAAGAGACCCAGTACTTC.

The chain couples TRBV6-4 to TRBJ2-7, with TRBD2 as a possible D gene (6 bases). Germline V gene data show CDR1 as MRHNA and CDR2 as SNTAGT. This CDR3 contains 17 residues. V was shortened by 7 bases and J by 4 bases, with 26 bases between the two germline ends. The CDR3 DNA reads as TGTGCCAGCAAAGGGTTCGGGGACTCCCTTAGGCAATACGAGCAGTACTTC. It encodes CASKGFGDSLRQYEQYF.

The rearrangement joins TRBV5-1 to TRBJ2-1, with TRBD2 matching 9 bases. With V trimmed by 2 bases and J by 8 bases, 5 bases remained unmatched. Germline V CDR1 and CDR2: SGHRS, YFSETQ. The CDR3 length is 14 residues. The CDR3 region is CASSLGRGGDEQFF. The CDR3, as DNA: TGCGCCAGCAGCTTAGGGCGGGGGGGGGATGAGCAGTTCTTC.

This clone was seen a few times. The chain carries TRBV4-3 and TRBJ2-5, with D possibly matching TRBD2 (6 bases). The CDR3 totals 14 residues. Looked up from germline, CDR1 is LGHNA and CDR2 is YSLEER. With 4 bases removed from V and 5 bases from J, the gap between germline ends came to 14 bases. This chain's CDR3 is CASSPTSLVETQYF. CDR3 sequence (DNA): TGCGCCAGCAGCCCAACTAGCTTGGTGGAGACCCAGTACTTC.

The chain carries TRBV9 and TRBJ2-3, with D perhaps matching TRBD1 (6 bases). Germline V gene sequence: CDR1 SGDLS, CDR2 YYNGEE. This CDR3 contains 14 residues. Trimming removed 2 bases at V and 2 bases at J, with 9 bases between. The CDR3 reads CASSVGQNTDTQYF. The CDR3 region has the DNA TGTGCCAGCAGCGTGGGACAAAACACAGATACGCAGTATTTT.

This chain joins TRBV7-2 and TRBJ2-5, with 7 nucleotides matching TRBD2. The J call is in doubt because the DNA end fits TRBJ2-7 better. There are 14 residues in the CDR3. Per the germline V gene, CDR1 is SGHTA and CDR2 is FQGNSA. CDR3 region: CASSRGGAPYEQYF. The CDR3 nucleotides read TGTGCCAGCAGCCGGGGAGGGGCCCCCTACGAGCAGTACTTC.

This clone was seen only a few times. The chain links TRBV11-2 to TRBJ1-2; D call uncertain. Trimming shortened V by 5 bases and J by 0 bases, and 19 bases separated the two germline ends. This CDR3 is 17 amino acids long. Germline V lookup: CDR1 SGHAT, CDR2 FQNNGV. CDR3 nucleotides: TGTGCCAGCAGCCCAGGACTCCGACTGAAAACTAACTATGGCTACACCTTC. It yields the protein CASSPGLRLKTNYGYTF.

This clone was observed a handful of times. The rearrangement joins TRBV7-9 to TRBJ2-2; a weak D match, TRBD2 (5 bases). CDR3 length: 16 residues. V lost 1 base, J lost 0 bases, and 9 bases lay in between. Germline V gene lookup returns CDR1 SEHNR and CDR2 FQNEAQ (reference sequence). CDR3 coding DNA: TGTGCCAGCAGCTTAGATGAGGGCCCGAACACCGGGGAGCTGTTTTTT. Its protein product is CASSLDEGPNTGELFF. Using reference TRBV7-9 and TRBJ2-2 for the parts outside the CDR3, the full variable domain is DTGVSQNPRHKITKRGQNVTFRCDPISEHNRLYWYRQTLGQGPEFLTYFQNEAQLEKSRLLSDRFSAERPKGSFSTLEIQRTEQGDSAMYLCASSLDEGPNTGELFFGEGSRLTVL.

The chain recombines TRBV5-1 with TRBJ1-1; D call uncertain. With 2 bases removed from V and 3 bases from J, the gap between germline ends came to 8 bases. The CDR3 is made up of 13 amino acids. Germline V gene data show CDR1 as SGHRS and CDR2 as YFSETQ. The chain's CDR3 is CASSFGGDTEAFF. The CDR3 region has the DNA TGCGCCAGCAGCTTTGGAGGTGACACTGAAGCTTTCTTT.

The chain employs TRBV10-3 and TRBJ2-7; no firm D call. V was trimmed by 3 bases and J by 3 bases, leaving 9 bases between them. The germline V gene has CDR1 ENHRY and CDR2 SYGVKD. There are 13 residues in the CDR3. The CDR3 loop reads CAISDYEDYEQYF. Written as DNA, the CDR3 is TGTGCCATCAGTGACTACGAAGACTACGAGCAGTACTTC.

The chain uses TRBV5-6 and TRBJ1-5; 8 bases match TRBD1. CDR3 length: 14 residues. V gave up 3 bases and J gave up 1 base; unmatched junction bases: 0. Germline loops: CDR1 SGHDT, CDR2 YYEEEE. As DNA, the CDR3 is TGTGCCAGCAGCTGGACAGGGAGCAATCAGCCCCAGCATTTT. Protein sequence: CASSWTGSNQPQHF. Full variable domain (outside the CDR3, taken from reference TRBV5-6 and TRBJ1-5): DAGVTQSPTHLIKTRGQQVTLRCSPKSGHDTVSWYQQALGQGPQFIFQYYEEEERQRGNFPDRFSGHQFPNYSSELNVNALLLGDSALYLCASSWTGSNQPQHFGDGTRLSIL.

This clone occurred a few times. The V call is TRBV6-5, the J call TRBJ2-7; tentative D call: TRBD1 (6 bases). Germline-derived CDR1 and CDR2 are MNHEY and SVGAGI. This CDR3 has 16 residues. V gave up 4 bases and J gave up 0 bases, with 16 bases separating them. CDR3 sequence (DNA): TGTGCCAGCAGTTTATCCAGGGGCCTTACCTCCTACGAGCAGTACTTC. This translates into CASSLSRGLTSYEQYF.